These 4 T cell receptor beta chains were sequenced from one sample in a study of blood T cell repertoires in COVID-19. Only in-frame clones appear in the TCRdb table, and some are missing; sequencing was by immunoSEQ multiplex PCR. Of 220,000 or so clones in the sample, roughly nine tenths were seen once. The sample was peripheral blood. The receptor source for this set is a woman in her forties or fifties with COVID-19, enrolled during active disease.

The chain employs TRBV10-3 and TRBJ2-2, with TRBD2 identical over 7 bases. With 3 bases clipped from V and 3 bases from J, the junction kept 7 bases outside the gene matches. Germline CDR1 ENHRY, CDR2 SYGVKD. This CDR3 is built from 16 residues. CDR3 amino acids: CAISDGGGRYTGELFF. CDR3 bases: TGTGCCATCAGTGATGGGGGGGGAAGGTACACCGGGGAGCTGTTTTTT.

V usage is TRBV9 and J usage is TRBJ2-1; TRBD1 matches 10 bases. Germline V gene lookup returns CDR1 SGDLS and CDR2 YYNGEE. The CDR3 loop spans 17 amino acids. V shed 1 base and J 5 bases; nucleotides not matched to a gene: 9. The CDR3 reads CASSVTPSGTGDNEQFF. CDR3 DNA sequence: TGTGCCAGCAGCGTAACACCCTCCGGGACAGGGGACAATGAGCAGTTCTTC.

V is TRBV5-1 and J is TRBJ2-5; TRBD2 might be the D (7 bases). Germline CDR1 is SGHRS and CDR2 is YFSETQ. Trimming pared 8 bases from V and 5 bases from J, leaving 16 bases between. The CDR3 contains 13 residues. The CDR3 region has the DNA TGCGCCAGTTCTCGGGGGGCAATGGAGACCCAGTACTTC. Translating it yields CASSRGAMETQYF.

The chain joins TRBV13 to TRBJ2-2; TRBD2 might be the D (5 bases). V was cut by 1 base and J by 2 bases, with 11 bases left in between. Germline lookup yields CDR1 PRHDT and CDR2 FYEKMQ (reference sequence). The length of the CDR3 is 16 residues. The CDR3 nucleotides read TGTGCCAGCAGCTTAGAATGGGGAGAAAACACCGGGGAGCTGTTTTTT. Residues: CASSLEWGENTGELFF. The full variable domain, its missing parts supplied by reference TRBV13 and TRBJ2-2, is AAGVIQSPRHLIKEKRETATLKCYPIPRHDTVYWYQQGPGQDPQFLISFYEKMQSDKGSIPDRFSAQQFSDYHSELNMSSLELGDSALYFCASSLEWGENTGELFFGEGSRLTVL.